What follows describes a single T cell receptor (beta chain). What it binds is not known. This CDR3 contains 14 residues. Germline V gene lookup returns CDR1 SGHDT and CDR2 YYEEEE. V lost 3 bases to trimming and J lost 5 bases; unmatched junction nucleotides: 7. The source of the sample is a study of shared clonotypes between healthy human individuals. Study in general: Each donor's CD8 memory used one plate, CD8 naive two, each CD4 subset three. Study-level results: Larger estimated richness was generally seen in naive subsets than in memory subsets.

Only in-frame clones appear in the TCRdb table, and some are missing; sequencing was by immunoSEQ multiplex PCR. The sample contains more than 2,000,000 clones, approximately 90% of which appear only once. The study drew all its donors from Caucasian adults living in Nashville, Tennessee. A split of CD4+ cells into CD45RA+ naive and CD45RA-negative memory subsets was performed. The gene calls are TRBV5-6 and TRBJ2-5, with TRBD2 matching over 7 bases. This TCR came from a man aged 18 to 35 in good health. The material sequenced was naive CD4+ T cells sorted from blood. Subset noted: CD45RA+ positively selected. This chain's CDR3 is CASSSNGLGETQYF. DNA of the CDR3: TGTGCCAGCAGCTCGAACGGACTAGGGGAGACCCAGTACTTC.